This T cell receptor beta chain stems from a study of T cells in Graves' hyperthyroidism and ophthalmopathy. About the research overall: Specimen type is peripheral blood, collected at initial diagnosis prior to any treatment.

CDR1 is SGHTA and CDR2 is FQGNSA in the germline V gene. The length of the CDR3 is 17 residues. Trimming took 2 bases from V and 1 from J; bases not matched to a gene: 5. Exclusion followed for patients with uncontrolled infection, other autoimmune disease, pregnancy or lactation. When hyperthyroidism was first diagnosed, the blood sample was taken, preceding any ophthalmopathy symptoms. The investigators amplified TCR beta CDR3 regions from RNA transcripts. The TCR CDR3 was amplified in a first-round RT-PCR using the HTBI primer set. TCRdb re-derived calls from the multiplex PCR reads in MiXCR, one entry per CDR3 protein. The data hold under 750,000 distinct CDR3 sequences, with under 20% observed a single time.

The sequence derives from a woman in her 50s with Graves' hyperthyroidism that later progressed to Graves' ophthalmopathy. Sequencing was carried out using blood. The J gene is TRBJ2-2, the V gene TRBV7-2; TRBD2 matches 9 bases. The CDR3 region has the DNA TGTGCCAGCAGCTTAAGGGCTAGCGGGGTGAACACCGGGGAGCTGTTTTTT. It yields the protein CASSLRASGVNTGELFF.